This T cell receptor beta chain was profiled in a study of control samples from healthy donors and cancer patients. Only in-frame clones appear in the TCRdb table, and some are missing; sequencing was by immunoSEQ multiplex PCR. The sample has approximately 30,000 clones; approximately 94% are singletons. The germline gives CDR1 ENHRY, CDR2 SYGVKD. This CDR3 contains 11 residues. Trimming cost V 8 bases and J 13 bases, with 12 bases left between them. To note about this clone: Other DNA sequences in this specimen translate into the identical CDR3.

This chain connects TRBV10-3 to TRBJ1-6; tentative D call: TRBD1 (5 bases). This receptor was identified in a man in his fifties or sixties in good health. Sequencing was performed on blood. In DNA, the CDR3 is TGTGCCATCCGGGGGGAGGGGCCCCTCCACTTT. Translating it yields CAIRGEGPLHF.